Reported below is one TCR beta chain. Its target is not known. The sample is drawn from a study of OX40 agonist ivuxolimab in advanced cancers. Study context: Patients in the trial were receiving intravenous ivuxolimab every 2 weeks, at doses of 0.01 to 10 mg/kg. The study, taken as a whole, reports: CD4+ T cells averaged fewer expanded clones than CD8+ T cells. At doses 0.1 to 3.0 mg/kg, CD4+ and CD8+ clones expanded.

The CDR3 runs 17 residues. Unmatched junction bases numbered 12, after V lost 3 bases and J lost 5 bases. The germline CDR1 and CDR2 sequences are LGHNA and YNFKEQ. Produced via immunoSEQ multiplex PCR; TCRdb's table is partial and in-frame only. The profile shows around 53,000 clones, approximately 84% of them singletons. The sequenced sample was CD4+ or CD8+ T cells sorted from blood, obtained in a trial of the OX40 agonist ivuxolimab. The V call is TRBV4-2, the J call TRBJ2-1, with TRBD2 identical over 8 bases. The origin of this receptor is an adult with an advanced solid tumor such as melanoma, head and neck, liver or kidney cancer. The CDR3 DNA follows: TGTGCCAGCAGCCAGGCCAGCGGGAGTATAGGGGACAATGAGCAGTTCTTC. Its protein is CASSQASGSIGDNEQFF.